This T cell receptor beta chain was recovered during a study of shared clonotypes between healthy human individuals. TCRdb's table, derived via immunoSEQ multiplex PCR, lists solely in-frame clones and lacks some. The table lists approximately 2.3 million clones, about 92% of them singletons. V was pared by 6 bases and J by 5 bases, with 7 bases of the junction left unmatched. The germline CDR1 and CDR2 sequences are LNHDA and SQIVND (reference sequence). This CDR3 spans 15 amino acids. The rearrangement uses TRBV19 and TRBJ1-4, with 9 positions matching TRBD1. The source of this sequence is a man aged 18 to 30 in good health. Some clones in this sample may be carry-over from other donors' samples. The sequenced sample was naive CD4+ T cells from PBMCs. The subset is: CD45RA+ positively selected. The CDR3 here is CASRRRDRENEKLFF. Written as DNA, the CDR3 is TGTGCCAGTAGGCGCCGGGACAGGGAAAATGAAAAACTGTTTTTT.